Given below is one TCR beta chain in context. The PCR employed 60 Vbeta primers together with 13 Jbeta primers. Profiling relied on immunoSEQ multiplex PCR, and the TCRdb table lists in-frame clones only, not all of them. The table includes some 130,000 clones, about 80% detected once. The data belong to a study of cytomegalovirus exposure and HLA in healthy donors. The V segment lost 4 bases and the J segment 8 bases; nucleotides outside the gene matches: 20. CDR3 length: 19 amino acids. Looked up from germline, CDR1 is GTSNPN and CDR2 is SVGIG (reference sequence). The sequenced material came from PBMCs. This sequence originates from a male donor in good health and CMV-seronegative. J is TRBJ2-3 and V is TRBV30; 14 bases match TRBD2. This CDR3 reads CAWTAGTSGSEAEVFTQYF. The CDR3 DNA reads as TGTGCCTGGACAGCCGGGACTAGCGGGAGTGAGGCGGAGGTTTTTACGCAGTATTTT.